The 30 T cell receptor beta chains below come from one sample, sequenced in a study of CD8 T cells in Susac syndrome. RNA totalling roughly 0.5 to 1 ug underwent reverse transcription with random hexamers. TCRdb analysed the immunoSEQ multiplex PCR reads with MiXCR anew, one entry per CDR3 protein. The profile shows a few hundred thousand distinct CDR3 sequences, around 84% of them singletons. Sequencing input: CD8+ T cells from PBMCs. All receptors derive from a human donor with multiple sclerosis.

The V call is TRBV11-1, the J call TRBJ1-2; 7 nucleotides align to TRBD1. The V gene's germline CDR1 is SGHAT and CDR2 FQDESV (reference sequence). Unmatched junction bases numbered 2, after V lost 1 base and J lost 0 bases. The CDR3 length is 15 residues. CDR3 sequence: CASSLGDSSNYGYTF. CDR3 in DNA: TGTGCCAGCAGCTTAGGGGACAGCTCTAACTATGGCTACACCTTC. Full variable domain (rest looked up from reference TRBV11-1 and TRBJ1-2): EAEVAQSPRYKITEKSQAVAFWCDPISGHATLYWYRQILGQGPELLVQFQDESVVDDSQLPKDRFSAERLKGVDSTLKIQPAELGDSAMYLCASSLGDSSNYGYTFGSGTRLTVV.

This clonotype was detected a few times. This chain uses TRBV20-1 with TRBJ2-7; D is uncertain. Trimming took 3 bases from V and 0 from J, leaving 9 bases between them. Germline-derived CDR1 and CDR2 are DFQATT and SNEGSKA (reference sequence). CDR3 length equals 13 residues. CDR3 region: CSARTSSSYEQYF. The CDR3 DNA sequence: TGCAGTGCTAGGACGAGTAGCTCCTACGAGCAGTACTTC.

The chain is built from TRBV20-1 and TRBJ1-2; no clear D gene. The CDR3 is made up of 13 amino acids. Germline lookup yields CDR1 DFQATT and CDR2 SNEGSKA (reference sequence). V gave up 3 bases and J gave up 8 bases, with 16 bases separating them. CDR3 protein: CSASWEPIGGYTF. As DNA, the CDR3 is TGCAGTGCTAGCTGGGAACCCATCGGCGGCTACACCTTC.

This clonotype was recorded once. V and J are TRBV11-2 and TRBJ1-6; D is undetermined. This CDR3 is 15 amino acids long. Germline CDR1 SGHAT, CDR2 FQNNGV. V dropped 5 bases and J dropped 10 bases, with 18 bases sitting between them. CDR3 amino acids: CASSAESRVGSPLHF. DNA for the CDR3: TGTGCCAGCAGCGCAGAGTCCCGAGTTGGATCACCCCTCCACTTT.

The gene calls are TRBV5-1 and TRBJ2-7; D not certain. The CDR3 runs to 18 residues. Trimming removed 0 bases from V and 2 bases from J, with 21 bases in between. Germline values: CDR1 SGHRS, CDR2 YFSETQ. CDR3 in amino acids: CASSLGTDNLWITYEQYF. The DNA for the CDR3 is TGCGCCAGCAGCTTGGGGACCGATAACTTATGGATTACCTACGAGCAGTACTTC.

The J gene is TRBJ2-7, the V gene TRBV27, with D possibly TRBD2 on 5 matching bases. Trimming shortened V by 3 bases and J by 0 bases, and 15 bases separated the two germline ends. Germline CDR1 MNHEY, CDR2 SMNVEV (reference sequence). The CDR3 has 16 residues. The CDR3 coding sequence is TGTGCCAGCAGTTTCCTCCCACTAGGACCCTCCTACGAGCAGTACTTC. Protein sequence: CASSFLPLGPSYEQYF.

The V gene is TRBV12-3 or TRBV12-4, the J gene TRBJ1-1; D is possibly TRBD1 (5 bases). The CDR3 runs 15 residues. Deletions cut 4 bases from V and 4 bases from J, with 16 bases between. For the CDR3, the DNA is TGTGCCAGCAGTTCCGGCCCCATAAGGGGCACTGAAGCTTTCTTT. This codes for CASSSGPIRGTEAFF.

The V and J genes are TRBV29-1 and TRBJ1-1; weak D call: TRBD1 (5 bases). Trimming removed 5 bases at V and 0 bases at J, with 10 bases between. The CDR3 runs 13 residues. CDR1 is SQVTM, CDR2 ANQGSEA, per germline. CDR3 nucleotides: TGCAGCGTTTATGACAGTATGAACACTGAAGCTTTCTTT. This translates into CSVYDSMNTEAFF.

The chain employs TRBV10-3 and TRBJ2-2, with 8 bases identical to TRBD1. Unmatched junction bases numbered 7, after V lost 4 bases and J lost 6 bases. Per germline, CDR1 ENHRY and CDR2 SYGVKD. The CDR3 is made up of 15 amino acids. The CDR3 sequence is CAISADRGLPGELFF. The CDR3 DNA follows: TGTGCCATCAGTGCCGACAGGGGCCTGCCCGGGGAGCTGTTTTTT.

The sample holds one count of this clonotype. The genes are TRBV9 and TRBJ2-7; possibly TRBD1 or TRBD2 for D (6 bases each). Germline values: CDR1 SGDLS, CDR2 YYNGEE. CDR3 size: 15 residues. The ends were cut back, 4 bases at V and 2 bases at J, with 16 bases in the middle. CDR3 region: CASSQGGTPTYEQYF. For the CDR3, the DNA is TGTGCCAGCAGCCAAGGGGGGACGCCAACCTACGAGCAGTACTTC.

This chain uses TRBV7-2 with TRBJ2-7; D unresolved. The CDR3 loop spans 14 amino acids. V lost 4 bases, J lost 5 bases, and 15 bases lay in between. Germline CDR1 reads SGHTA; CDR2 reads FQGNSA. CDR3 nucleotide sequence: TGTGCCAGCAGCTCTCTTTCGCGTAACCACGAGCAGTACTTC. Protein product: CASSSLSRNHEQYF.

This clonotype appeared once. The genes are TRBV10-3 and TRBJ2-1; D may be TRBD1 or TRBD2 (5 bases each). The CDR3 is made up of 17 amino acids. Trimming shortened V by 7 bases and J by 5 bases, and 24 bases separated the two germline ends. Germline assignment: CDR1 ENHRY and CDR2 SYGVKD. The CDR3 loop is CAINFRSGPNNDNEQFF. The CDR3, as DNA: TGTGCCATCAATTTCCGATCGGGACCAAACAACGACAATGAGCAGTTCTTC.

This clonotype appeared a few times. The gene calls are TRBV7-9 and TRBJ1-5; 9 bases are a match to TRBD1. Germline values: CDR1 SEHNR, CDR2 FQNEAQ (reference sequence). The V gene end was trimmed by 2 bases and the J gene end by 10 bases; junction bases not matched to a gene: 9. The CDR3 consists of 15 residues. This CDR3 is CASSLSGQGISPQHF. The CDR3 DNA reads TGTGCCAGCAGCTTATCGGGACAGGGCATTTCACCCCAGCATTTT.

The rearrangement uses TRBV10-3 and TRBJ2-7; D remains unclear. The V gene's germline CDR1 is ENHRY and CDR2 SYGVKD. V dropped 0 bases and J dropped 3 bases, with 3 bases sitting between them. The length of the CDR3 is 12 residues. The CDR3 region is CAISESGYEQYF. CDR3 nucleotides: TGTGCCATCAGTGAGTCGGGCTACGAGCAGTACTTC.

This clonotype was seen only a few times. The CDR3 region has the DNA TGTGCCAGTAGTCCCCTCGCCGGGACTAGTAGACGGACCTACGAGCAGTACTTC. This codes for CASSPLAGTSRRTYEQYF. The chain couples TRBV19 to TRBJ2-7, with 8 bases that match TRBD2. With 5 bases clipped from V and 2 bases from J, the junction kept 17 bases outside the gene matches. The CDR3 is 18 residues long. CDR1 and CDR2 (germline): LNHDA, SQIVND (reference sequence).

The chain is built from TRBV24-1 and TRBJ2-2; 15 nucleotides agree with TRBD2. This CDR3 comprises 18 residues. V lost 4 bases and J lost 2; bases outside the gene matches: 4. The V gene's germline CDR1 is KGHDR and CDR2 SFDVKD. CDR3 DNA sequence: TGTGCCACCAGTGACCGGACTAGCGGGAGGGCAAACACCGGGGAGCTGTTTTTT. It encodes CATSDRTSGRANTGELFF.

The V call is TRBV7-9, the J call TRBJ2-5, with 9 bases aligning to TRBD2. Germline CDR1 is SEHNR and CDR2 is FQNEAQ (reference sequence). Trimming at V came to 7 bases and at J to 3 bases, leaving 6 bases not matched to a gene. The length of the CDR3 is 14 residues. The CDR3 DNA is TGTGCCAGCACGGGCGGGAGGGCGGAAGAGACCCAGTACTTC. Its translation is CASTGGRAEETQYF.

This clonotype was seen more than once but under ten times. This rearrangement joins TRBV5-5 to TRBJ2-7; 10 bases map to TRBD1. V shed 5 bases and J 3 bases; nucleotides not matched to a gene: 8. The germline CDR1 and CDR2 sequences are SGHKS and YYEKEE (reference sequence). There are 15 residues in the CDR3. In DNA form, the CDR3 reads TGTGCCAGCAGTGCCACCGGGACAGGGGACTACGAGCAGTACTTC. Its translation: CASSATGTGDYEQYF.

In this sample, this clonotype turned up a few times. The chain carries TRBV7-9 and TRBJ2-7; 9 bases match TRBD2. The germline V gene has CDR1 SEHNR and CDR2 FQNEAQ (reference sequence). The CDR3 spans 15 residues. With V trimmed by 4 bases and J by 1 base, 5 bases remained unmatched. CDR3 sequence (DNA): TGTGCCAGCAGCTCGCTAGCGGGGCTTTCCTACGAGCAGTACTTC. It encodes CASSSLAGLSYEQYF.

J is TRBJ2-1 and V is TRBV2; TRBD2 might be the D (5 bases). The V and J ends lost 8 bases and 13 bases respectively, with 15 bases between them. The CDR3 totals 11 residues. The germline CDR1 and CDR2 sequences are SNHLY and FYNNEI. CDR3 coding DNA: TGTGCCAGCGCCCCGGGGTCTCTCCAGTTCTTC. It yields the protein CASAPGSLQFF.

The chain joins TRBV2 to TRBJ1-2, with D possibly being TRBD1 (5 bases). V was shortened by 8 bases and J by 8 bases, with 18 bases between the two germline ends. Per the germline V gene, CDR1 is SNHLY and CDR2 is FYNNEI. This CDR3 region has 13 residues. CDR3 nucleotide sequence: TGTGCCAGCCCTCAGGGCAGGGTTCAGGGCTACACCTTC. Its protein is CASPQGRVQGYTF.

J is TRBJ2-1 and V is TRBV13, with 9 bases aligning to TRBD1. The ends lost 4 bases at V and 6 bases at J; junction bases unmatched: 10. Looked up from germline, CDR1 is PRHDT and CDR2 is FYEKMQ (reference sequence). The CDR3 runs 16 residues. This CDR3 reads CASSSDGTGRGNEQFF. CDR3 DNA: TGTGCCAGCAGCTCCGACGGGACAGGGAGGGGCAATGAGCAGTTCTTC.

The rearrangement links TRBV6-1 to TRBJ2-7, with 11 bases matching TRBD2. V shed 3 bases, J shed 3 bases, and the junction held 10 bases outside the gene matches. CDR3 length: 17 residues. The germline CDR1 and CDR2 sequences are MNHNS and SASEGT. In DNA form, the CDR3 reads TGTGCCAGCAGTGAGTTAGTAGCGGGAGGGCCCATCTACGAGCAGTACTTC. As protein: CASSELVAGGPIYEQYF.

V is TRBV6-1 and J is TRBJ2-3, with 7 bases identical to TRBD2. V trimming: 6 bases; J trimming: 3 bases; junction bases outside the gene matches: 15. This CDR3 contains 17 residues. CDR1 and CDR2 (germline): MNHNS, SASEGT. The DNA for the CDR3 is TGTGCCAGCAGCCACGGGTGGCGGGAGTGGGGGACAGATACGCAGTATTTT. It translates to CASSHGWREWGTDTQYF.

This chain links TRBV28 with TRBJ2-7; weak D call: TRBD2 (6 bases). Germline assignment: CDR1 MDHEN and CDR2 SYDVKM. The CDR3 loop spans 13 amino acids. The germline V and J ends were trimmed by 5 bases and 3 bases, with 11 bases remaining between them. The CDR3, as DNA: TGTGCCAGCAGTCCTAGCGTATACTACGAGCAGTACTTC. Protein: CASSPSVYYEQYF.

This chain connects TRBV7-9 to TRBJ2-1; 7 positions agree with TRBD1. Germline CDR1 is SEHNR and CDR2 is FQNEAQ (reference sequence). Trimming cost V 5 bases and J 2 bases; bases outside gene matches: 6. The CDR3 is made up of 15 amino acids. This chain's CDR3 is CASSLDRVTYNEQFF. The CDR3 nucleotides read TGTGCCAGCAGCCTAGACAGGGTAACCTACAATGAGCAGTTCTTC.

This clonotype was seen once. CDR3 DNA: TGTGCCAGCAGTGGGCTGGGACAGGGGAACACCGGGGAGCTGTTTTTT. Its protein product is CASSGLGQGNTGELFF. The chain combines TRBV28 with TRBJ2-2; 9 positions agree with TRBD1. In germline, CDR1 is MDHEN, CDR2 SYDVKM. The V and J ends lost 5 bases and 1 base, in that order; junction bases with no gene match: 5. The CDR3 contains 16 residues.

The chain is built from TRBV29-1 and TRBJ2-1; TRBD2 agrees at 10 bases. The CDR3 is 16 amino acids. Germline trimming cut 6 bases from V and 6 bases from J; bases unmatched to any gene: 14. Germline V gene lookup returns CDR1 SQVTM and CDR2 ANQGSEA. CDR3 sequence: CSVAPALAGEGNEQFF. CDR3 nucleotide sequence: TGCAGCGTCGCCCCTGCCCTAGCGGGAGAGGGCAATGAGCAGTTCTTC.

V and J are TRBV15 and TRBJ2-5, with D possibly being TRBD2 (7 bases). Germline CDR1 reads LNHNV; CDR2 reads YYDKDF (reference sequence). The CDR3 length is 15 residues. V lost 0 bases and J lost 1, with 9 bases in between. CDR3 amino acids: CATSREGGLQETQYF. CDR3 coding DNA: TGTGCCACCAGCAGAGAGGGGGGGCTCCAAGAGACCCAGTACTTC.

The V and J genes are TRBV7-9 and TRBJ2-7; 9 nucleotides align to TRBD1. The CDR3 consists of 16 residues. The germline V gene encodes CDR1 SEHNR and CDR2 FQNEAQ (reference sequence). V was clipped by 4 bases and J by 9 bases; unmatched bases: 16. CDR3 in amino acids: CASSWNRQGGSLMQYF. CDR3 coding DNA: TGTGCCAGCAGCTGGAACCGACAGGGGGGAAGCCTAATGCAGTACTTC.